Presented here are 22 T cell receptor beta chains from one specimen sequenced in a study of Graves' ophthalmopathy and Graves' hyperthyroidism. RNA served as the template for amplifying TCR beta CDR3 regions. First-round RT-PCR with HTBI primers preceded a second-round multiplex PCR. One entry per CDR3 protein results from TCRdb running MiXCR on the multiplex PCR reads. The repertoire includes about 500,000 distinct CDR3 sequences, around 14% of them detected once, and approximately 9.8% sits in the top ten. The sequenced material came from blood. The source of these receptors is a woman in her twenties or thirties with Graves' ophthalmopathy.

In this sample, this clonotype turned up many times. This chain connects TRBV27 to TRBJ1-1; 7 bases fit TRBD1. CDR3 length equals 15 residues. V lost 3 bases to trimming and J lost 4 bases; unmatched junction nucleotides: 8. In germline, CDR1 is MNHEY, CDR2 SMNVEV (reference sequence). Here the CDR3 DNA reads TGTGCCAGCAGTTTGGGAGGGGGCGCGAGCACTGAAGCTTTCTTT. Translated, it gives CASSLGGGASTEAFF.

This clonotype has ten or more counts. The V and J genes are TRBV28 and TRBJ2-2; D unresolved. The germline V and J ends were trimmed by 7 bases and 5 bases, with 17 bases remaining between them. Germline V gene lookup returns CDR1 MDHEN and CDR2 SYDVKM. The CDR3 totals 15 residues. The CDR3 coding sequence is TGTGCCAGCACTCCCCCAGGACCCCGAACCGGGGAGCTGTTTTTT. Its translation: CASTPPGPRTGELFF. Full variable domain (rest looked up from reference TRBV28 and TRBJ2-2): DVKVTQSSRYLVKRTGEKVFLECVQDMDHENMFWYRQDPGLGLRLIYFSYDVKMKEKGDIPEGYSVSREKKERFSLILESASTNQTSMYLCASTPPGPRTGELFFGEGSRLTVL.

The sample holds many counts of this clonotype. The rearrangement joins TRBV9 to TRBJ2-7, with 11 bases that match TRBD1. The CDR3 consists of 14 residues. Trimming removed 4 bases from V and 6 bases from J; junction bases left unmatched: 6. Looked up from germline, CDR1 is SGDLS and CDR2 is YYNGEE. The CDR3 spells CASSPGQGAGEQYF. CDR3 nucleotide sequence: TGTGCCAGCAGCCCCGGACAGGGGGCAGGCGAGCAGTACTTC.

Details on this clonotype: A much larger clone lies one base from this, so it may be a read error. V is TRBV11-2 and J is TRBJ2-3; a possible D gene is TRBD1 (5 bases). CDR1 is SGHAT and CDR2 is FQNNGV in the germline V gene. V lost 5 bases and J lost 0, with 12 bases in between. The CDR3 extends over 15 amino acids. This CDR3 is CASSPWTTSTDTQYF. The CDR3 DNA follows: TGTGCCAGCAGCCCCTGGACAACTAGCACAGATACGCAGTATTTT. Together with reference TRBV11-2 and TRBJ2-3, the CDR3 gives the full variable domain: EAGVAQSPRYKIIEKRQSVAFWCNPISGHATLYWYQQILGQGPKLLIQFQNNGVVDDSQLPKDRFSAERLKGVDSTLKIQPAKLEDSAVYLCASSPWTTSTDTQYFGPGTRLTVL.

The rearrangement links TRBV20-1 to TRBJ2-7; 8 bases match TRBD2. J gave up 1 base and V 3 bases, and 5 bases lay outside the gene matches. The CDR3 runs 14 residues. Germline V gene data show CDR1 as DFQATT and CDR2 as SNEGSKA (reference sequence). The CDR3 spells CSASISGSSYEQYF. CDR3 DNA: TGCAGTGCTAGTATCAGCGGGAGTTCCTACGAGCAGTACTTC.

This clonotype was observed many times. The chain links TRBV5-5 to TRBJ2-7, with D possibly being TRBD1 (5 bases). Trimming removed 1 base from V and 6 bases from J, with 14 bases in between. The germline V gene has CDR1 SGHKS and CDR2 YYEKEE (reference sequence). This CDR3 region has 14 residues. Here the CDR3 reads CASSLSPRAVEQYF. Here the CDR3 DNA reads TGTGCCAGCAGCTTGTCACCCAGGGCGGTCGAGCAGTACTTC.

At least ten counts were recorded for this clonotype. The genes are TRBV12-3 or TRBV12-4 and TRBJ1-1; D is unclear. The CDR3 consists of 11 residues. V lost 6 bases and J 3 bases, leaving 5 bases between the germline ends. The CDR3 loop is CASSWDTEAFF. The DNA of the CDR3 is TGTGCCAGCAGCTGGGACACTGAAGCTTTCTTT.

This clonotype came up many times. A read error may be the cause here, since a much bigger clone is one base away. CDR3 loop: CASLWGGGYQEAQYF. For the CDR3, the DNA is TGTGCCAGCCTTTGGGGCGGGGGATACCAAGAGGCCCAGTACTTC. The chain recombines TRBV6-1 with TRBJ2-5; 7 bases agree with TRBD2. The CDR3 runs 15 residues. CDR1 is MNHNS, CDR2 SASEGT, per germline.

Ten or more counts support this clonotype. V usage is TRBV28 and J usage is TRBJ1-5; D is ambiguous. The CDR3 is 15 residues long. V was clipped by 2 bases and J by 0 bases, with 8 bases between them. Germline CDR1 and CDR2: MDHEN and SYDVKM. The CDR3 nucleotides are TGTGCCAGCAGTTTAGTACAGACTAGCAATCAGCCCCAGCATTTT. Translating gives CASSLVQTSNQPQHF.

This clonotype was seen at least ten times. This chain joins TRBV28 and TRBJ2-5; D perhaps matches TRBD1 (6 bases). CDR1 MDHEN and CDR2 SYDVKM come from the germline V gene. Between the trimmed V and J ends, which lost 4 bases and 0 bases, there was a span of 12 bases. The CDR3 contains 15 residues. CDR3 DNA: TGTGCCAGCAGTTCCGGGACAACGTACCAAGAGACCCAGTACTTC. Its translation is CASSSGTTYQETQYF.

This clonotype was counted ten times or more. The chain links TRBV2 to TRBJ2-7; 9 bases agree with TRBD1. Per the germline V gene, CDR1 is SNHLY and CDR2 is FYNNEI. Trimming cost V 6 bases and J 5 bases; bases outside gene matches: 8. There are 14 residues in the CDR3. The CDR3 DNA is TGTGCCAGCAGGAGGGACAGGGTTTTAGACGAGCAGTACTTC. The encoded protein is CASRRDRVLDEQYF.

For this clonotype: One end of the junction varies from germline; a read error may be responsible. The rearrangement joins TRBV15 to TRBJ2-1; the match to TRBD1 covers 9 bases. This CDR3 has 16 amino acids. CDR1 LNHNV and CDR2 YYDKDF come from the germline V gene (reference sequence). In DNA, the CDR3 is TGTGCCACCACCCAAGGGGGGGGACAGGGCTACAATGAGAAGTTCTTC. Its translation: CATTQGGGQGYNEKFF.

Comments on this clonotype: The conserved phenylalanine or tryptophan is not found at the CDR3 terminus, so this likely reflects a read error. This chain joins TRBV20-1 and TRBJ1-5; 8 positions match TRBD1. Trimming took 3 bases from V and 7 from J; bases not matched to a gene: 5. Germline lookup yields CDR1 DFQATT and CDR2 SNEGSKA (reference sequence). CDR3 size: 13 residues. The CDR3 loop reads CSASPGGGQPQHY. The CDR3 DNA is TGCAGTGCTAGTCCAGGGGGCGGCCAGCCCCAGCATTAT.

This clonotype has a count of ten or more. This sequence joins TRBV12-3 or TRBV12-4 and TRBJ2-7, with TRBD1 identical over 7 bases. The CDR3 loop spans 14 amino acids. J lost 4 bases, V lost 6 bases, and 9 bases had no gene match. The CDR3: CASSPDRVVYEQYF. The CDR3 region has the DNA TGTGCCAGCAGCCCCGACAGGGTAGTGTACGAGCAGTACTTC.

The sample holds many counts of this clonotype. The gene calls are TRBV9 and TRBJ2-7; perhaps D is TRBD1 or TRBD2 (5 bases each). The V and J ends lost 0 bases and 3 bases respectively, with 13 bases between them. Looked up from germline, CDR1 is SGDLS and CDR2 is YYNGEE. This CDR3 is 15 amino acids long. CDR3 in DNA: TGTGCCAGCAGCGTAGGAAACTCAGGGAGCTACGAGCAGTACTTC. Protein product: CASSVGNSGSYEQYF. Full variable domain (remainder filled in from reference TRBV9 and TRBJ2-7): DSGVTQTPKHLITATGQRVTLRCSPRSGDLSVYWYQQSLDQGLQFLIQYYNGEERAKGNILERFSAQQFPDLHSELNLSSLELGDSALYFCASSVGNSGSYEQYFGPGTRLTVT.

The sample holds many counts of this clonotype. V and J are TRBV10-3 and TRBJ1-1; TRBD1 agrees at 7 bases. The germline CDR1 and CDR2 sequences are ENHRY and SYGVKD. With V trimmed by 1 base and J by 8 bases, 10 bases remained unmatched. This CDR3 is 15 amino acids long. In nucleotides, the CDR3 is TGTGCCATCAGTGAGTTTCTAGGGGGCGGAGAAGAAGCTTTCTTT. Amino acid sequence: CAISEFLGGGEEAFF.

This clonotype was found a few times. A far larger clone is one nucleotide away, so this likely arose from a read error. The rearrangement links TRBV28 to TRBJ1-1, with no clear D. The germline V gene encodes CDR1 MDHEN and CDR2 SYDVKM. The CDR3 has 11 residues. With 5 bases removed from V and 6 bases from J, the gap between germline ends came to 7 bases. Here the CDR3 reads CASSAGSEAFF. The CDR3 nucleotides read TGTGCCAGCAGTGCCGGGTCTGAAGCTTTCTTT.

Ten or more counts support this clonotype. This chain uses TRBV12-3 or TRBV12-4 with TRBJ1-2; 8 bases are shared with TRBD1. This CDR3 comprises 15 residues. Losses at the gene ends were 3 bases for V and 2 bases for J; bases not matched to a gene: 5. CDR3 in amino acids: CASSFTGGLNYGYTF. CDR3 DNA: TGTGCCAGCAGTTTCACAGGGGGATTGAACTATGGCTACACCTTC.

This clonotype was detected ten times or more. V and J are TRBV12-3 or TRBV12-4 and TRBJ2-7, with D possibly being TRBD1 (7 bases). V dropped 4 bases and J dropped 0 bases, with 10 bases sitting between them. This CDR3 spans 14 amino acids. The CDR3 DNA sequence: TGTGCCAGCAGTTCGCGGGACAGCTCCTACGAGCAGTACTTC. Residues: CASSSRDSSYEQYF.

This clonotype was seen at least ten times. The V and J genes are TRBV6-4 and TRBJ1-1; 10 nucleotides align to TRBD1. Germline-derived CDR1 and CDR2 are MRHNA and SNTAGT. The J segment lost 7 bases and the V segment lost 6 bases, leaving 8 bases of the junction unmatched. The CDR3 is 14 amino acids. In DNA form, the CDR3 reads TGTGCCAGCAGACCCGGGACAGGGGTGAGTGAAGCTTTCTTT. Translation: CASRPGTGVSEAFF.

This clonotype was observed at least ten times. In DNA, the CDR3 is TGTGCCAGCAGTGAAAGAGGGCTGGGTCCGGGGACCCAGTACTTC. This encodes CASSERGLGPGTQYF. The chain has TRBV25-1 and TRBJ2-5; D is possibly TRBD2 (5 bases). CDR1 and CDR2 from the germline V gene are MGHDK and SYGVNS. Trimming took 2 bases from V and 7 from J, leaving 17 bases between them. The CDR3 spans 15 residues.

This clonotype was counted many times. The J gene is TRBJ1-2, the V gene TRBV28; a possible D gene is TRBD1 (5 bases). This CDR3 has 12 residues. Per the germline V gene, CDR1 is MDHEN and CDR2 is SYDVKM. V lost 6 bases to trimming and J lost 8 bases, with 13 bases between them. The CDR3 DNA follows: TGTGCCAGCAGCACCGGGGGGAGAGGCTACACCTTC. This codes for CASSTGGRGYTF.